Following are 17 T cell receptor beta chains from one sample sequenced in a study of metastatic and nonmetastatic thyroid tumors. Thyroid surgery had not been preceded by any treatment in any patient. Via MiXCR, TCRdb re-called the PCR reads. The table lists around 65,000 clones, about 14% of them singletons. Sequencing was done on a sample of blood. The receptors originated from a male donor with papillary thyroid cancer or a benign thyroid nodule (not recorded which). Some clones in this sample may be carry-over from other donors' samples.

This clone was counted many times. The CDR3 nucleotides are TGTGCCAGCAGCCAAGATGATTGGAATCGGGAGAGGGTAAACGGGGAGCTGTTTTTT. Its protein is CASSQDDWNRERVNGELFF. The V and J genes are TRBV4-2 and TRBJ2-2; D perhaps matches TRBD2 (6 bases). Germline V lookup: CDR1 LGHNA, CDR2 YNFKEQ. The CDR3 consists of 19 residues. V lost 0 bases, J lost 7 bases, and 24 bases lay in between.

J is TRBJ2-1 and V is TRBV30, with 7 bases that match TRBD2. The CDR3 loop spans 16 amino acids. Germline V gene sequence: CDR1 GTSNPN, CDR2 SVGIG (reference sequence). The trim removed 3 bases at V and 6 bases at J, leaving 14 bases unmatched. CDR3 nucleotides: TGTGCCTGGAGGGGTCCTGGACTAGGTGTGGGCAATGAGCAGTTCTTC. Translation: CAWRGPGLGVGNEQFF.

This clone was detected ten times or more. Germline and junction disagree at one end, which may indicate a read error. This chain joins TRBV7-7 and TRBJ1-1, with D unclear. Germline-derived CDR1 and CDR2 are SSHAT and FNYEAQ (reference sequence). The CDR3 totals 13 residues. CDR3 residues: CASSLTENTEAFF. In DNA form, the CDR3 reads TGTGCTAGCAGCTTAACAGAAAACACTGAAGCTTTCTTT. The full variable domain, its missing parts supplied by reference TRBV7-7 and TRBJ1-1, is GAGVSQSPRYKVTKRGQDVTLRCDPISSHATLYWYQQALGQGPEFLTYFNYEAQPDKSGLPSDRFSAERPEGSISTLTIQRTEQRDSAMYRCASSLTENTEAFFGQGTRLTVV.

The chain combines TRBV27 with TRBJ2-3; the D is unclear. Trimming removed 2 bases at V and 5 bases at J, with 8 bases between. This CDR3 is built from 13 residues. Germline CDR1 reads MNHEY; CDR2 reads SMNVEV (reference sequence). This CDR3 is CASSLTRKDTQYF. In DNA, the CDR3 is TGTGCCAGCAGTTTAACCAGAAAAGATACGCAGTATTTT.

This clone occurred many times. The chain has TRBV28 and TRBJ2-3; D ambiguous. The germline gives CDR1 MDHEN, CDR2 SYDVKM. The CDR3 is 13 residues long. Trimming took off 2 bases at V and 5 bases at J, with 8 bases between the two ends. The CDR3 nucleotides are TGTGCCAGCAGTTTACCAGCGAAAGATACGCAGTATTTT. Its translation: CASSLPAKDTQYF. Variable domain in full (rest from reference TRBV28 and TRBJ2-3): DVKVTQSSRYLVKRTGEKVFLECVQDMDHENMFWYRQDPGLGLRLIYFSYDVKMKEKGDIPEGYSVSREKKERFSLILESASTNQTSMYLCASSLPAKDTQYFGPGTRLTVL.

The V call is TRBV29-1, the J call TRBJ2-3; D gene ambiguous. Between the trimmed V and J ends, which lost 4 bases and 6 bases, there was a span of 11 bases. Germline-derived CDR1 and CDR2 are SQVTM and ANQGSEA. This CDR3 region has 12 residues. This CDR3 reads CSVAADPDTQYF. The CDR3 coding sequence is TGCAGCGTTGCGGCAGATCCCGATACGCAGTATTTT.

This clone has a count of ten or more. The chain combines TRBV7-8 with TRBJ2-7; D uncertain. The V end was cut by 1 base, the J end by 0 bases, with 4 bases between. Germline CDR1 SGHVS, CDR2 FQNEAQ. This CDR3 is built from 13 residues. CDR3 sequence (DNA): TGTGCCAGCAGCTTAGACAGCTCCTACGAGCAGTACTTC. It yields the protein CASSLDSSYEQYF.

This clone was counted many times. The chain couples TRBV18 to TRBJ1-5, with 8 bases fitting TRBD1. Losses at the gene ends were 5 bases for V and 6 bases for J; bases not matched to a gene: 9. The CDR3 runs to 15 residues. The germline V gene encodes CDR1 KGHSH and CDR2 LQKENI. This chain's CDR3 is CASSSKTGDRQPQHF. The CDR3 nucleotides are TGTGCCAGCTCATCGAAGACAGGGGATCGTCAGCCCCAGCATTTT.

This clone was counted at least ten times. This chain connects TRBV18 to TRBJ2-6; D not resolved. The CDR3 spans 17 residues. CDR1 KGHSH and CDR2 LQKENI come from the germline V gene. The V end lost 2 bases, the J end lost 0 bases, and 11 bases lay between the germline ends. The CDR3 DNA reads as TGTGCCAGCTCACCAGATTCGGTCTACTCTGGGGCCAACGTCCTGACTTTC. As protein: CASSPDSVYSGANVLTF.

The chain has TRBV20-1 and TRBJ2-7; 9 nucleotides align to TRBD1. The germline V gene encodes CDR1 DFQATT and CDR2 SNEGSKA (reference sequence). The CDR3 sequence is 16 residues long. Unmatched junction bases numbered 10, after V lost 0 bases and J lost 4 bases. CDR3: CSARDRVDRGLYEQYF. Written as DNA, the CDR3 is TGCAGTGCTAGAGATAGGGTGGACAGGGGTCTTTACGAGCAGTACTTC.

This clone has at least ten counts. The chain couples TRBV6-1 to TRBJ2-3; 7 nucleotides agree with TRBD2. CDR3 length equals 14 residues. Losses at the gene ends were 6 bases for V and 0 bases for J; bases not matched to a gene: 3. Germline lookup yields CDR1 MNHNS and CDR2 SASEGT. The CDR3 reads CASRSGTSTDTQYF. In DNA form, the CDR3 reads TGTGCCAGCAGAAGCGGGACGAGCACAGATACGCAGTATTTT.

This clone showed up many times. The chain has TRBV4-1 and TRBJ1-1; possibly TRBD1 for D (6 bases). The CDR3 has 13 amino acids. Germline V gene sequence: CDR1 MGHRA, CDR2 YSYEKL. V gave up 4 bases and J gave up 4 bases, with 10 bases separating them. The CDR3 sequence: CASSLTGITEAFF. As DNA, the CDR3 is TGCGCCAGCAGCCTCACAGGGATCACTGAAGCTTTCTTT.

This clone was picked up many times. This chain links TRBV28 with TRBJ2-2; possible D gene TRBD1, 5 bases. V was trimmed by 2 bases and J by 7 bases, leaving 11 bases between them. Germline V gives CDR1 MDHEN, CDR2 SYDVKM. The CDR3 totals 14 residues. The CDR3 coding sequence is TGTGCCAGCAGTTTAGCAGGGTCTGGCGGGGAGCTGTTTTTT. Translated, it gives CASSLAGSGGELFF.

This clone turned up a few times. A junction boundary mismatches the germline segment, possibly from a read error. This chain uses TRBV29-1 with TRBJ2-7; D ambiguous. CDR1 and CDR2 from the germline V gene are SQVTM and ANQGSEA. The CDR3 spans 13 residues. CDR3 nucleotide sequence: TGCGGCGTTGAAGATATCGAGAAGTACGAGCAGTACTTC. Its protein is CGVEDIEKYEQYF.

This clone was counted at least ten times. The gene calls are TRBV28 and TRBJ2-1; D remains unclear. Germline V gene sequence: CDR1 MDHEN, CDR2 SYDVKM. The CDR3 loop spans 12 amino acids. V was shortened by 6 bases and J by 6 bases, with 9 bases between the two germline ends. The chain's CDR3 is CASSQLSNEQFF. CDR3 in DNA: TGTGCCAGCAGCCAACTAAGCAATGAGCAGTTCTTC.

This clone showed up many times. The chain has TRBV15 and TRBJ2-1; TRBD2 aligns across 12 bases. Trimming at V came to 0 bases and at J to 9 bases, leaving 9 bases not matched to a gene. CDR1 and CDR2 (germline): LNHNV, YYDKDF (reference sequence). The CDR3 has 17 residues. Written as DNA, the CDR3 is TGTGCCACCAGCAGAGAATCCGCTAGCGGGAGGGCCCCTGAGCAGTTCTTC. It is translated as CATSRESASGRAPEQFF. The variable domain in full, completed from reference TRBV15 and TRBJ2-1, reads DAMVIQNPRYQVTQFGKPVTLSCSQTLNHNVMYWYQQKSSQAPKLLFHYYDKDFNNEADTPDNFQSRRPNTSFCFLDIRSPGLGDTAMYLCATSRESASGRAPEQFFGPGTRLTVL.

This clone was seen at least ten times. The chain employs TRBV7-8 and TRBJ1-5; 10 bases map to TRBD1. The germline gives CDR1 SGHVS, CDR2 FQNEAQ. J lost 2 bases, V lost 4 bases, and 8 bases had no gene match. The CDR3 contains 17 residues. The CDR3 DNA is TGTGCCAGCAGCTACAAGAGGACAGGGGGAGGCAATCAGCCCCAGCATTTT. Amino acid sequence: CASSYKRTGGGNQPQHF.